This T cell receptor (beta chain) was recovered during a study of blood T cells in healthy people across ages. The use of a sample-barcoded 5' primer and a J-beta primer mix characterized a second PCR of roughly 6 to 11 cycles. Via MiXCR, TCRdb re-called the 5' RACE reads, giving one row per CDR3 protein. In the table there are roughly 1.9 million distinct CDR3 sequences, 30% to 40% of which are singletons. The CDR3 consists of 13 residues. CDR1 MGHRA and CDR2 YSYEKL come from the germline V gene. On this clonotype itself: A much bigger clone sits one base away, suggesting this may be a read error.

The sequence came from a human donor in good health. This chain connects TRBV4-1 to TRBJ1-1; D is uncertain. Sequencing input: blood. The DNA of the CDR3 is TGCGCCAGCAGCCAAGATATGAAGAGGGAAGATTTCTTT. This translates into CASSQDMKREDFF.